A single sample is the source of the 22 T cell receptor beta chains below, sequenced in a study of T cell changes during pregnancy in multiple sclerosis. This table comes from immunoSEQ multiplex PCR, and its TCRdb copy is limited to in-frame clones, with some not included. Here the sample spans 70,000 or so clones, around 92% being singletons. The material was peripheral blood, obtained in the third trimester of pregnancy. The receptor set was obtained from a female donor in good health, enrolled as a control in a pregnancy study.

The chain carries TRBV5-1 and TRBJ2-1; D remains unclear. Trimming left V 5 bases short and J 0 bases short, with 12 bases between. From germline, CDR1 is SGHRS and CDR2 YFSETQ. The CDR3 has 15 amino acids. In DNA form, the CDR3 reads TGCGCCAGCAGAGAGATGCCGAGCTCCTACAATGAGCAGTTCTTC. Protein product: CASREMPSSYNEQFF.

This chain connects TRBV11-2 to TRBJ1-1, with D hard to call. Looked up from germline, CDR1 is SGHAT and CDR2 is FQNNGV. This CDR3 is 14 amino acids long. V was clipped by 3 bases and J by 5 bases, with 13 bases between them. The DNA of the CDR3 is TGTGCCAGCAGCTTCGGCGGGGAGGAGACTGAAGCTTTCTTT. This gives the protein CASSFGGEETEAFF.

A single count supports this clone. The rearrangement uses TRBV7-9 and TRBJ1-1, with D possibly matching TRBD1 (6 bases). V was trimmed by 5 bases and J by 6 bases, leaving 16 bases between them. This CDR3 has 14 residues. Germline lookup yields CDR1 SEHNR and CDR2 FQNEAQ (reference sequence). The CDR3 nucleotides read TGTGCCAGCAGCGCCGTAACAGGGACCCCTGAAGCTTTCTTT. Protein product: CASSAVTGTPEAFF.

This chain joins TRBV5-1 and TRBJ1-6; 11 bases are a match to TRBD1. This CDR3 comprises 17 residues. The germline CDR1 and CDR2 sequences are SGHRS and YFSETQ. V was pared by 4 bases and J by 10 bases, with 13 bases of the junction left unmatched. The CDR3 loop is CASSIDSPGQGGSPLHF. CDR3 DNA sequence: TGCGCCAGCAGCATCGATTCGCCGGGACAGGGGGGATCACCCCTCCACTTT.

The V gene is TRBV28, the J gene TRBJ1-5, with 8 positions matching TRBD1. The CDR3 totals 17 residues. Per the germline V gene, CDR1 is MDHEN and CDR2 is SYDVKM. The trim removed 6 bases at V and 3 bases at J, leaving 13 bases unmatched. The CDR3 bases are TGTGCCAGCAGCCAAAGGACAGGGTCTGCCGTCAATCAGCCCCAGCATTTT. Protein sequence: CASSQRTGSAVNQPQHF.

The J gene is TRBJ1-3, the V gene TRBV9; no clear D. From germline, CDR1 is SGDLS and CDR2 YYNGEE. The CDR3 spans 15 residues. V was pared by 3 bases and J by 0 bases, with 10 bases between. CDR3 sequence (DNA): TGTGCCAGCAGCGCTCTCCAGAACTCTGGAAACACCATATATTTT. Translating gives CASSALQNSGNTIYF.

The rearrangement joins TRBV28 to TRBJ2-3, with 9 bases that match TRBD2. The length of the CDR3 is 19 residues. Trimming cost V 7 bases and J 2 bases; bases outside gene matches: 19. CDR1 is MDHEN, CDR2 SYDVKM, per germline. The CDR3 sequence: CASNRAGGYTFRPTDTQYF. In DNA form, the CDR3 reads TGTGCCAGCAACCGTGCGGGAGGGTACACCTTCAGACCCACAGATACGCAGTATTTT.

V and J are TRBV5-6 and TRBJ2-3; 9 nucleotides match TRBD1. The ends lost 4 bases at V and 6 bases at J; junction bases unmatched: 6. Germline CDR1 and CDR2: SGHDT and YYEEEE. The CDR3 sequence is 14 residues long. CDR3 bases: TGTGCCAGCAGCATAGCCGGGACAGGGGATACGCAGTATTTT. Translating gives CASSIAGTGDTQYF.

The chain recombines TRBV5-4 with TRBJ1-3; maybe TRBD1 (6 bases). With 5 bases removed from V and 1 base from J, the gap between germline ends came to 10 bases. There are 14 residues in the CDR3. CDR1 is SGHNT and CDR2 is YYREEE in the germline V gene (reference sequence). The CDR3 nucleotides are TGTGCCAGCAGTTCAGGGGTTTCTGGAAACACCATATATTTT. This translates into CASSSGVSGNTIYF. Based on the CDR3 plus reference TRBV5-4 and TRBJ1-3, the full variable domain is ETGVTQSPTHLIKTRGQQVTLRCSSQSGHNTVSWYQQALGQGPQFIFQYYREEENGRGNFPPRFSGLQFPNYSSELNVNALELDDSALYLCASSSGVSGNTIYFGEGSWLTVV.

The J gene is TRBJ1-4, the V gene TRBV5-1; 9 positions agree with TRBD1. The ends lost 4 bases at V and 6 bases at J; junction bases unmatched: 7. Germline V lookup: CDR1 SGHRS, CDR2 YFSETQ. The CDR3 is 15 residues long. The CDR3 nucleotides are TGCGCCAGCAGCCCCATGACAGGGGGAGATGAAAAACTGTTTTTT. This translates into CASSPMTGGDEKLFF. The complete variable domain, with remaining parts taken from reference TRBV5-1 and TRBJ1-4, reads KAGVTQTPRYLIKTRGQQVTLSCSPISGHRSVSWYQQTPGQGLQFLFEYFSETQRNKGNFPGRFSGRQFSNSRSEMNVSTLELGDSALYLCASSPMTGGDEKLFFGSGTQLSVL.

As DNA, the CDR3 is TGTGCCAGCCGGACAGGGGGCACAGATACGCAGTATTTT. Its translation is CASRTGGTDTQYF. J is TRBJ2-3 and V is TRBV6-1, with 9 bases identical to TRBD1. Germline CDR1 reads MNHNS; CDR2 reads SASEGT. The V and J ends lost 8 bases and 1 base, in that order; junction bases with no gene match: 1. The CDR3 covers 13 residues.

V usage is TRBV7-9 and J usage is TRBJ1-1; 8 bases align to TRBD1. The germline V gene encodes CDR1 SEHNR and CDR2 FQNEAQ (reference sequence). V dropped 5 bases and J dropped 0; count of bases not matched to a gene: 8. This CDR3 spans 16 amino acids. In DNA form, the CDR3 reads TGTGCCAGCAGCAAGGACAGGGCATTCATGAACACTGAAGCTTTCTTT. The encoded protein is CASSKDRAFMNTEAFF.

The CDR3 here is CASSPAAGGGTGELFF. The CDR3 DNA reads TGTGCCAGCAGCCCTGCCGCAGGGGGCGGCACCGGGGAGCTGTTTTTT. The genes are TRBV11-3 and TRBJ2-2; 8 positions match TRBD1. Germline assignment: CDR1 SGHNT and CDR2 YENEEA. V shed 5 bases and J 4 bases; nucleotides not matched to a gene: 9. The CDR3 length is 16 residues.

This sequence joins TRBV6-5 and TRBJ2-3; D unresolved. Trimming removed 2 bases from V and 5 bases from J, with 11 bases in between. Germline CDR1 MNHEY, CDR2 SVGAGI. The CDR3 extends over 14 amino acids. CDR3 nucleotides: TGTGCCAGCAGTTACGAACGAGGCTTAGATACGCAGTATTTT. Translation gives CASSYERGLDTQYF.

The CDR3 DNA is TGTGCCAGCAGCCCATTTGGACAGGGCCATGAAAAACTGTTTTTT. Translated: CASSPFGQGHEKLFF. The chain couples TRBV11-2 to TRBJ1-4; TRBD1 aligns across 8 bases. CDR3 length: 15 residues. Germline V lookup: CDR1 SGHAT, CDR2 FQNNGV. The J segment lost 6 bases and the V segment lost 5 bases, leaving 8 bases of the junction unmatched.

The rearrangement joins TRBV5-1 to TRBJ2-7; 9 bases align to TRBD1. CDR1 is SGHRS, CDR2 YFSETQ, per germline. Losses at the gene ends were 2 bases for V and 7 bases for J; bases not matched to a gene: 7. The CDR3 is 14 residues long. CDR3 sequence: CASSFLQGAREQYF. The CDR3 DNA reads TGCGCCAGCAGCTTCCTACAGGGGGCGAGGGAGCAGTACTTC.

The chain recombines TRBV11-2 with TRBJ1-1; the match to TRBD1 covers 8 bases. The CDR3 is made up of 15 amino acids. Per germline, CDR1 SGHAT and CDR2 FQNNGV. Losses at the gene ends were 5 bases for V and 1 base for J; bases not matched to a gene: 6. In DNA, the CDR3 is TGTGCCAGCAGCCGTTCTGGACAGGGGAACACTGAAGCTTTCTTT. Residues: CASSRSGQGNTEAFF. The complete variable domain, with remaining parts taken from reference TRBV11-2 and TRBJ1-1, reads EAGVAQSPRYKIIEKRQSVAFWCNPISGHATLYWYQQILGQGPKLLIQFQNNGVVDDSQLPKDRFSAERLKGVDSTLKIQPAKLEDSAVYLCASSRSGQGNTEAFFGQGTRLTVV.

This sequence joins TRBV5-1 and TRBJ2-7; TRBD1 might be the D (5 bases). Germline V gene lookup returns CDR1 SGHRS and CDR2 YFSETQ. V shed 1 base and J shed 6 bases, with 11 bases lying between them. The CDR3 covers 13 residues. CDR3 region: CASSLPQDGEQYF. The DNA of the CDR3 is TGCGCCAGCAGCTTGCCACAGGATGGCGAGCAGTACTTC.

The rearrangement joins TRBV19 to TRBJ2-5, with 15 bases aligning to TRBD2. CDR1 is LNHDA, CDR2 SQIVND, per germline (reference sequence). This CDR3 has 15 amino acids. V lost 6 bases and J lost 4; bases outside the gene matches: 3. CDR3 residues: CASSPGLAGGETQYF. The CDR3 bases are TGTGCCAGTAGCCCGGGACTAGCGGGGGGAGAGACCCAGTACTTC.

This chain joins TRBV5-6 and TRBJ1-2; no firm D call. Germline V lookup: CDR1 SGHDT, CDR2 YYEEEE. This CDR3 comprises 12 residues. V lost 0 bases and J lost 9, with 9 bases in between. The CDR3 loop is CASSLADIRYTF. The CDR3 nucleotides read TGTGCCAGCAGCTTGGCAGACATTCGCTACACCTTC.

The chain combines TRBV4-1 with TRBJ1-4; 9 positions match TRBD1. Germline CDR1 MGHRA, CDR2 YSYEKL. V dropped 0 bases and J dropped 5; count of bases not matched to a gene: 1. This CDR3 region has 15 residues. This chain's CDR3 is CASSQDGTGNEKLFF. CDR3 bases: TGCGCCAGCAGCCAAGACGGGACAGGGAATGAAAAACTGTTTTTT.

This chain links TRBV27 with TRBJ1-1; TRBD1 is a possible D gene (5 bases). The CDR3 consists of 13 residues. From germline, CDR1 is MNHEY and CDR2 SMNVEV (reference sequence). With 8 bases removed from V and 2 bases from J, the gap between germline ends came to 12 bases. The CDR3 DNA sequence: TGTGCCAGCGTAAGGACACCCAACACTGAAGCTTTCTTT. Its translation: CASVRTPNTEAFF.